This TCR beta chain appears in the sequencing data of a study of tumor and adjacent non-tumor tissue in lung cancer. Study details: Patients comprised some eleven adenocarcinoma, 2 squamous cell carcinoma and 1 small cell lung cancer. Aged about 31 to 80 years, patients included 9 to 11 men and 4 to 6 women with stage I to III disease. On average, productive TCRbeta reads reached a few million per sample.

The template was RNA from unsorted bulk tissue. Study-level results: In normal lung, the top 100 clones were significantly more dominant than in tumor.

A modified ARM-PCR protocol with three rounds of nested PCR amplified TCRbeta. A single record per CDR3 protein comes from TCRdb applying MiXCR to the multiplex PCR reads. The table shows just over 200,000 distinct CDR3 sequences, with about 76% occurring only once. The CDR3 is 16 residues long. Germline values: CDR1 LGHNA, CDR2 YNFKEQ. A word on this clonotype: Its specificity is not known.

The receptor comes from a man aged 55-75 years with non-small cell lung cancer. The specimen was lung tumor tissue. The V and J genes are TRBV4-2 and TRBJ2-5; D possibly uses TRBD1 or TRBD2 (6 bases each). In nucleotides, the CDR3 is TGTGCAAGGAGCCAAACTACAGGGAGGTCCCAAGAGACCCAGTACTTC. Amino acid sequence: CARSQTTGRSQETQYF.